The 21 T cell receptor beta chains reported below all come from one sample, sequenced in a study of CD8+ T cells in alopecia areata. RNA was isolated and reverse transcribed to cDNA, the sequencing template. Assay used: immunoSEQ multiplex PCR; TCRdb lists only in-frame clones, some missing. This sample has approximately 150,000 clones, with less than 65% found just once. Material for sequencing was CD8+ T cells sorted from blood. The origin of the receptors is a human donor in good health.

CDR3 in DNA: TGTGCCAGCAGTGAATCGGGTACAGGGTGGCTGGAGACCCAGTACTTC. Amino acids: CASSESGTGWLETQYF. This chain joins TRBV25-1 and TRBJ2-5, with a tentative D call TRBD1 (6 bases). The length of the CDR3 is 16 residues. Germline V lookup: CDR1 MGHDK, CDR2 SYGVNS. V lost 1 base and J 5 bases, leaving 17 bases between the germline ends.

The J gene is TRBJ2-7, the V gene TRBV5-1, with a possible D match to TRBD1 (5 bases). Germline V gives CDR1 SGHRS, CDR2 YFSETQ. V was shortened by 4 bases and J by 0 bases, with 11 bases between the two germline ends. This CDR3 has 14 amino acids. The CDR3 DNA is TGCGCCAGCAGCCCAGACAGCTCCTCCTACGAGCAGTACTTC. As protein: CASSPDSSSYEQYF.

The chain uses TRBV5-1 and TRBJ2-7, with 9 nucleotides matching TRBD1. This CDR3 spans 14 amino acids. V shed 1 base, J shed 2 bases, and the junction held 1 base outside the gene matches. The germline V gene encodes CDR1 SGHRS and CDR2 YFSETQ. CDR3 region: CASSLRDRAYEQYF. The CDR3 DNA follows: TGCGCCAGCAGCTTGAGGGACAGGGCCTACGAGCAGTACTTC.

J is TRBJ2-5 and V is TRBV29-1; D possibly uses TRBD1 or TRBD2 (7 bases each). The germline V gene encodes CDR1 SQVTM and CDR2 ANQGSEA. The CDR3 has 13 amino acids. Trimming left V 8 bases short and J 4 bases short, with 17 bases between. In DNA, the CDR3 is TGCAGCCCCGACAGGGAGGGGCGAGAGACCCAGTACTTC. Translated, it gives CSPDREGRETQYF. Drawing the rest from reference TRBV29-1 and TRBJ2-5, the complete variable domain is SAVISQKPSRDICQRGTSLTIQCQVDSQVTMMFWYRQQPGQSLTLIATANQGSEATYESGFVIDKFPISRPNLTFSTLTVSNMSPEDSSIYLCSPDREGRETQYFGPGTRLLVL.

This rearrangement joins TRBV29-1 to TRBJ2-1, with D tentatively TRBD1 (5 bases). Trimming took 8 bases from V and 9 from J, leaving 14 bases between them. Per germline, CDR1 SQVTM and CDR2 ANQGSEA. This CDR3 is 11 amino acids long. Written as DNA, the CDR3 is TGCAGCACCCAGGGTACGGGTGAGCAGTTCTTC. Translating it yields CSTQGTGEQFF.

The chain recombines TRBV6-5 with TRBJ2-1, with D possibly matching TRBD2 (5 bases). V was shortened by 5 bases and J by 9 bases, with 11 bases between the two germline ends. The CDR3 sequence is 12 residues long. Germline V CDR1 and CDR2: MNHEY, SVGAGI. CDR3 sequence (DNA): TGTGCCAGCAGTCCCTTGGGGAGTGAGCAGTTCTTC. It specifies CASSPLGSEQFF.

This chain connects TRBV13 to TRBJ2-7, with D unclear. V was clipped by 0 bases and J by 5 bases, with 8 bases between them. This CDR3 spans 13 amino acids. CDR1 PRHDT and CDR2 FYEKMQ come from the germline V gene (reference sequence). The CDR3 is CASSLGGKDEQYF. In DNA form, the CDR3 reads TGTGCCAGCAGCTTAGGCGGAAAGGACGAGCAGTACTTC.

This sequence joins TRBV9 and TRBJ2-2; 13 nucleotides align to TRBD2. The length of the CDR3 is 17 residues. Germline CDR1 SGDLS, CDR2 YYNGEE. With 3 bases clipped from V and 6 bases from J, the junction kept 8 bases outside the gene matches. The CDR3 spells CASSAAGLAGDPGELFF. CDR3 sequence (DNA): TGTGCCAGCAGCGCAGCCGGACTAGCGGGAGATCCCGGGGAGCTGTTTTTT.

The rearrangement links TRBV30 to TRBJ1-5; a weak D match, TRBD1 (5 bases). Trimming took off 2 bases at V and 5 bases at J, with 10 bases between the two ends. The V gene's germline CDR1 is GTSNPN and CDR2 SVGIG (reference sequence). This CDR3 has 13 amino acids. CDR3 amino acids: CAWSTDSHQPQHF. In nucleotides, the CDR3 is TGTGCCTGGAGTACCGACAGCCATCAGCCCCAGCATTTT.

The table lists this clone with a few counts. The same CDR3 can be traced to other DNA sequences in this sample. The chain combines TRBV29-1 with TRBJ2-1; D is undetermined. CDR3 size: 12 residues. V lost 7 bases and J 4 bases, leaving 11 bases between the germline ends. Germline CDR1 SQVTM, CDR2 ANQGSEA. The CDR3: CSAGGSYNEQFF. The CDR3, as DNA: TGCAGCGCAGGTGGTAGTTACAATGAGCAGTTCTTC.

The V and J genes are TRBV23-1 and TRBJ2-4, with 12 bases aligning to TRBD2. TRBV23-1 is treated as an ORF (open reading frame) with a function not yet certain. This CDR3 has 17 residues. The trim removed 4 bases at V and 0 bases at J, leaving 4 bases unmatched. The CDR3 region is CASSPGLAGLAKNIQYF. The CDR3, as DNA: TGCGCCAGCAGTCCGGGACTAGCGGGCCTAGCCAAAAACATTCAGTACTTC.

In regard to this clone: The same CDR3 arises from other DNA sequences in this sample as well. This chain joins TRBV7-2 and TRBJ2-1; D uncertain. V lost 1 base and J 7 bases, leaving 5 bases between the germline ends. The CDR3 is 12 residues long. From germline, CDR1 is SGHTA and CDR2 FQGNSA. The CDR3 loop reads CASSLVGNEQFF. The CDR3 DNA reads TGTGCCAGCAGCTTAGTAGGGAATGAGCAGTTCTTC. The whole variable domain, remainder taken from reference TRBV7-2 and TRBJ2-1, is GAGVSQSPSNKVTEKGKDVELRCDPISGHTALYWYRQSLGQGLEFLIYFQGNSAPDKSGLPSDRFSAERTGGSVSTLTIQRTQQEDSAVYLCASSLVGNEQFFGPGTRLTVL.

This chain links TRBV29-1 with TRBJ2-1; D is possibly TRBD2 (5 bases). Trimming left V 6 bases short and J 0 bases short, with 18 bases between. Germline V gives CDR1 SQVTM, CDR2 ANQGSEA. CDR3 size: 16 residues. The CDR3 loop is CSVDGTGRRSYNEQFF. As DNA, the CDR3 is TGCAGCGTCGACGGAACGGGAAGACGCTCCTACAATGAGCAGTTCTTC.

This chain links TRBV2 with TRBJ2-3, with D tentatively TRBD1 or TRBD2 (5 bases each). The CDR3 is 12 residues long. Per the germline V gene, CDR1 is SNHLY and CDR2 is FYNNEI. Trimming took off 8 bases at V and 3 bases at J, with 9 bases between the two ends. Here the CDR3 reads CASRWGTDTQYF. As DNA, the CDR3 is TGTGCCAGCCGCTGGGGGACAGATACGCAGTATTTT.

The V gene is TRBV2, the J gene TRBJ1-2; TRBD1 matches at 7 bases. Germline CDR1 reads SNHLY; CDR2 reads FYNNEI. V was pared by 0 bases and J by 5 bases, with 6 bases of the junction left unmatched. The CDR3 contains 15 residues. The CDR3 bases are TGTGCCAGCAGTGAAGCGGGACAGTTAACTTATGGCTACACCTTC. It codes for CASSEAGQLTYGYTF.

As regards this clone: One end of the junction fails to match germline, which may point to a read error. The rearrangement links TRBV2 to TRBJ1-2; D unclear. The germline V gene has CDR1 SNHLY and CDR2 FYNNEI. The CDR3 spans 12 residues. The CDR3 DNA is TGTGCCAGCAGGGAAGACGGCTATGGCTACACCTTC. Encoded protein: CASREDGYGYTF.

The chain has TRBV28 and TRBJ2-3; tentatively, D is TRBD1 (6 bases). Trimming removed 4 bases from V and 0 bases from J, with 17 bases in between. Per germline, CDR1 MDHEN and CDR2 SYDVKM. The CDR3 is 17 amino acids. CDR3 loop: CASSSRTEVYSTDTQYF. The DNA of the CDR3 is TGTGCCAGCAGTTCACGGACAGAGGTTTATAGCACAGATACGCAGTATTTT.

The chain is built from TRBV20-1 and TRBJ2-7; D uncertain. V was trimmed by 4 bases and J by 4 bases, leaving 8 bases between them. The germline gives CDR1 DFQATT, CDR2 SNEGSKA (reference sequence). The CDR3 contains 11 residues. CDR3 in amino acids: CSATNSYEQYF. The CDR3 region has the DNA TGCAGTGCTACCAACAGTTACGAGCAGTACTTC.

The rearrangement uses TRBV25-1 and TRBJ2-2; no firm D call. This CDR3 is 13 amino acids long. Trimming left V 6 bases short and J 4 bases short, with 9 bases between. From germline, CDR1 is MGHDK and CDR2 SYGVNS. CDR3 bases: TGTGCCAGCAGAATAGGGCTCACCGGGGAGCTGTTTTTT. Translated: CASRIGLTGELFF.

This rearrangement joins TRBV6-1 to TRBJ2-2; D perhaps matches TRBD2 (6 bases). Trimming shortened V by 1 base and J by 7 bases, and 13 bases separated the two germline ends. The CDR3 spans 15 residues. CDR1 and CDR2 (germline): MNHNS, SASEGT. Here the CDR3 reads CASSEERRAGGELFF. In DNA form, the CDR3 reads TGTGCCAGCAGTGAAGAACGGAGGGCGGGCGGGGAGCTGTTTTTT.

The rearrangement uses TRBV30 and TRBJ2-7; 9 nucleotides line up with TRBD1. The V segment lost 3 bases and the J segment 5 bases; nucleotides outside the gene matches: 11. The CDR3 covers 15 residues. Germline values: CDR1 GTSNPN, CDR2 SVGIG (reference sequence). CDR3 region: CAWRSISGTGNEQYF. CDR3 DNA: TGTGCCTGGAGGTCAATATCCGGGACAGGGAACGAGCAGTACTTC.